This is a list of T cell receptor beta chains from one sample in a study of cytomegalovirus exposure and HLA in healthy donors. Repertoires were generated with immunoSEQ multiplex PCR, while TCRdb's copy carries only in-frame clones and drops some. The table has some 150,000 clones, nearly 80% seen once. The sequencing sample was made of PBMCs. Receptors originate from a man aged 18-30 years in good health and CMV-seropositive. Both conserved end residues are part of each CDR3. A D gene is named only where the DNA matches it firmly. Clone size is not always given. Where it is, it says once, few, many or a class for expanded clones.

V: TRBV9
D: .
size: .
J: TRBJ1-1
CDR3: CASSVRQGIEAFF
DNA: TGTGCCAGCAGCGTACGTCAGGGCATTGAAGCTTTCTTT

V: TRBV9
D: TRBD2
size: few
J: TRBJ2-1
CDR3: CASSVTRLAGMDEQFF
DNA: TGTGCCAGCAGCGTTACTAGACTAGCGGGCATGGATGAGCAGTTCTTC

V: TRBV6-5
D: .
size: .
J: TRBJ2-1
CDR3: CATKTGSKANEQFF
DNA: TGTGCCACTAAAACGGGATCTAAGGCCAATGAGCAGTTCTTC

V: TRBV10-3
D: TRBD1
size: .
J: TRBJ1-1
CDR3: CAISEGQGNTEAFF
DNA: TGTGCCATCAGTGAGGGACAGGGGAACACTGAAGCTTTCTTT

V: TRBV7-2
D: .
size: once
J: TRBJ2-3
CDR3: CASSLVTGVSDTQYF
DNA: TGTGCCAGCAGCTTAGTGACGGGGGTTTCAGATACGCAGTATTTT

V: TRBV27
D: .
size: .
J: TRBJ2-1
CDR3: CASSQRPPGADISYNEQLF
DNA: TGTGCCAGCAGCCAACGACCCCCAGGGGCGGACATCTCCTACAATGAGCAGCTCTTC

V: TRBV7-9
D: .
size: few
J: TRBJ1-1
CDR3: CSSSLAAGSYTEAFF
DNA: TGTTCCAGCAGCTTAGCGGCAGGGTCTTACACTGAAGCTTTCTTT

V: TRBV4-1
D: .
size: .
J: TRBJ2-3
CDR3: CASSQPDSLEPTDTQYF
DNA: TGCGCCAGCAGCCAACCAGACTCCCTCGAACCCACAGATACGCAGTATTTT

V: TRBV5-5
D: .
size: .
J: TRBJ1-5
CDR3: CASTTEVGGDQPQHF
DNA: TGTGCCAGCACCACCGAGGTGGGGGGTGATCAGCCCCAGCATTTT

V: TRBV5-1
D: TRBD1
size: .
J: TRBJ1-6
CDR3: CASSLGDSNSPLHF
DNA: TGCGCCAGCAGCTTGGGGGACAGTAATTCACCCCTCCACTTT

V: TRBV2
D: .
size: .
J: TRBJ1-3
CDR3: CASSELGGTIYF
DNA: TGTGCCAGCAGTGAATTGGGGGGCACCATATATTTT

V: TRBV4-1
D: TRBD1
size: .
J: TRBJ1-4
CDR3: CASSQDFGTEKRSNEKLFF
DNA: TGCGCCAGCAGCCAAGATTTCGGGACAGAAAAGCGATCTAATGAAAAACTGTTTTTT

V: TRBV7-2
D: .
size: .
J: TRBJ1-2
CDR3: CASNVRGSYGYTF
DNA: TGTGCCAGCAACGTCCGCGGGAGCTATGGCTACACCTTC

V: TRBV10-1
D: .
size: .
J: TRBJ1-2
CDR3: CASSESSSYGYTF
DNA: TGCGCCAGCAGTGAGTCGTCTAGCTATGGCTACACCTTC

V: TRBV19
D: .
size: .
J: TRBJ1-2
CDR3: CASSNGSGYTF
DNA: TGTGCCAGTAGTAACGGGTCCGGCTACACCTTC

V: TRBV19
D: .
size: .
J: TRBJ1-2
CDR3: CASSMRQGPYGYTF
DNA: TGTGCCAGTAGTATGAGGCAGGGCCCATATGGCTACACCTTC

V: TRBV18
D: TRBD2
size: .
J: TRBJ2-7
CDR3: CASSPGQREGEQYF
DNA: TGTGCCAGCTCACCCGGACAGCGGGAGGGCGAGCAGTACTTC

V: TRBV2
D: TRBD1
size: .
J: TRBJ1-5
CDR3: CASRLNRGGNQPQHF
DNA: TGTGCCAGCAGACTAAACAGGGGGGGCAATCAGCCCCAGCATTTT

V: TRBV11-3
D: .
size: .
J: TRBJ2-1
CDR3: CASSPRGTLSYNEQFF
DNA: TGTGCCAGCAGCCCACGGGGGACCCTCTCCTACAATGAGCAGTTCTTC

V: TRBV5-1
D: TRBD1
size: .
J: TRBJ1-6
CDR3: CASSLDQGAGSPLHF
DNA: TGCGCCAGCAGCTTGGATCAGGGGGCCGGTTCACCCCTCCACTTT

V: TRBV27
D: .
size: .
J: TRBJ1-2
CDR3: CASSFSQWGGYTF
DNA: TGTGCCAGCAGTTTTTCCCAGTGGGGCGGCTACACCTTC

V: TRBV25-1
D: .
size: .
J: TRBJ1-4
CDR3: CASSESRSHEKLFF
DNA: TGTGCCAGCAGTGAAAGTCGGTCTCATGAAAAACTGTTTTTT

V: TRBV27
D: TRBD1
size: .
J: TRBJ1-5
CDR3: CASSLSYRGLNQPQHF
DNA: TGTGCCAGCAGTTTATCTTACAGGGGGCTGAATCAGCCCCAGCATTTT

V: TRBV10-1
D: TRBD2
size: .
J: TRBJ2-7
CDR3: CASSLGLADSYEQYF
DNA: TGCGCCAGCAGTCTTGGACTAGCGGATTCCTACGAGCAGTACTTC

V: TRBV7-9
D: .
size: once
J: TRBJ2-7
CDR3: CASSTFGEVNSYEQYF
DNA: TGTGCCAGCAGCACTTTCGGGGAGGTAAACTCCTACGAGCAGTACTTC

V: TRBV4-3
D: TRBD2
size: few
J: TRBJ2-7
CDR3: CASSPWFVLDSGGSYEQYF
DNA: TGCGCCAGCAGCCCGTGGTTTGTTCTGGATAGCGGGGGCTCCTACGAGCAGTACTTC

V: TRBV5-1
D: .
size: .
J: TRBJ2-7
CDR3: CASSLEAGRYEQYF
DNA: TGCGCCAGCAGCTTGGAGGCAGGGAGGTACGAGCAGTACTTC

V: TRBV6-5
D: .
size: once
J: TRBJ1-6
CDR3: CASSYLQTGNNSPLHF
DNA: TGTGCCAGCAGTTACCTCCAGACAGGAAATAATTCACCCCTCCACTTT

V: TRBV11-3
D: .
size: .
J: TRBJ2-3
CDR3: CASSRDIYTQYF
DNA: TGTGCCAGCAGCCGGGACATATATACGCAGTATTTT

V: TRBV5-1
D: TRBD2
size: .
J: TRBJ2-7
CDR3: CASSLRLAGASYEQYF
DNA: TGCGCCAGCAGCTTAAGACTAGCGGGAGCTTCCTACGAGCAGTACTTC

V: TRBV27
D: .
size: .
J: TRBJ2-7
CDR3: CASSLQETYEQYF
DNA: TGTGCCAGCAGTTTGCAGGAAACTTACGAGCAGTACTTC

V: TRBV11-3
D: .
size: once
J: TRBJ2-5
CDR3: CASSAPAMETQYF
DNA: TGTGCCAGCAGCGCGCCCGCGATGGAGACCCAGTACTTC

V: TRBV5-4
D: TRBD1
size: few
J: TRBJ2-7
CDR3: CASSFPRTGASYEQYF
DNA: TGTGCCAGCAGCTTCCCCAGGACAGGGGCCTCCTACGAGCAGTACTTC

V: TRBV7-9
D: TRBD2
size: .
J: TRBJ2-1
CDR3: CSSSISGSFYNEQFF
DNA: TGTTCCAGCAGCATTAGCGGGAGTTTCTACAATGAGCAGTTCTTC

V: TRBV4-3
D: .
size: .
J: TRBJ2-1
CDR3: CASSQDRSGYNEQFF
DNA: TGCGCCAGCAGCCAAGATAGATCGGGCTACAATGAGCAGTTCTTC

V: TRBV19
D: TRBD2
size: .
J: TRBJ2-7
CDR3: CATREGGDEQYF
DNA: TGTGCCACCAGGGAGGGAGGGGACGAGCAGTACTTC

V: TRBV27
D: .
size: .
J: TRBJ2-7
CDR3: CASSLSHLDREVEQYF
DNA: TGTGCCAGCAGCCTATCCCACCTTGACAGGGAGGTCGAGCAGTACTTC

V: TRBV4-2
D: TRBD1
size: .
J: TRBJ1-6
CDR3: CASSLSDRGDNSPLHF
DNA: TGTGCCAGCAGCCTTTCGGACAGGGGCGATAATTCACCCCTCCACTTT

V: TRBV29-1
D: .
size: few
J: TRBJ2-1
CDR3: CSGAGNGEQFF
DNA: TGCAGCGGGGCAGGGAACGGTGAGCAGTTCTTC

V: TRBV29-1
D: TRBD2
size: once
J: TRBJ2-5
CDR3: CSVGIAGALETQYF
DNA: TGCAGCGTTGGGATAGCGGGAGCGCTAGAGACCCAGTACTTC

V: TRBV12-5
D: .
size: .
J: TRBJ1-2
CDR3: CASGLEVGGYTF
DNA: TGTGCTAGTGGTTTGGAAGTCGGTGGCTACACCTTC

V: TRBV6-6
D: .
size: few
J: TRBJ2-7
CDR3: CASSSQVLEQYF
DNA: TGTGCCAGCAGTTCCCAGGTTTTAGAGCAGTACTTC

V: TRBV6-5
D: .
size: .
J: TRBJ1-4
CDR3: CASSYSWTSPEKLFF
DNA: TGTGCCAGCAGTTACTCCTGGACATCTCCTGAAAAACTGTTTTTT

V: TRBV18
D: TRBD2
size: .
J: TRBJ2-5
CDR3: CASSTSGATETQYF
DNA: TGTGCCAGCTCAACTAGCGGGGCCACGGAGACCCAGTACTTC

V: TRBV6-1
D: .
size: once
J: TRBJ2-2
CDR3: CASSEFRGTGELFF
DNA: TGTGCCAGCAGTGAATTTAGGGGCACCGGGGAGCTGTTTTTT

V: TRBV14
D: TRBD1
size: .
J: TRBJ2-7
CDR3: CASSQRPGQGSYEQYF
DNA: TGTGCCAGCAGCCAACGCCCTGGACAGGGGTCCTACGAGCAGTACTTC

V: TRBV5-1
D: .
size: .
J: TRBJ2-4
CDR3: CASSLGPENIQYF
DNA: TGCGCCAGCAGCTTGGGGCCAGAAAACATTCAGTACTTC

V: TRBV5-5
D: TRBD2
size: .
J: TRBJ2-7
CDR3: CASSLPSVAGGSYEQYF
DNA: TGTGCCAGCAGCTTGCCATCTGTAGCGGGAGGCTCCTACGAGCAGTACTTC

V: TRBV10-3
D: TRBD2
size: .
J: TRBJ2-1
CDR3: CATLLAGGYEQFF
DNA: TGTGCCACCCTACTAGCGGGAGGATATGAGCAGTTCTTC

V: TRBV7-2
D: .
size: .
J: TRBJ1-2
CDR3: CASRVDSNYGYTF
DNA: TGTGCCAGCAGGGTAGACAGCAACTATGGCTACACCTTC

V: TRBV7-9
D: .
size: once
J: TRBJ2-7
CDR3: CASSLGRGGYEQYF
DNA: TGTGCCAGCAGCTTGGGGCGAGGAGGGTACGAGCAGTACTTC

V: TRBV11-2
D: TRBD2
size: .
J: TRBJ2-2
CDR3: CASSFSGAAGELFF
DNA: TGTGCCAGCAGCTTTAGCGGGGCGGCCGGGGAGCTGTTTTTT

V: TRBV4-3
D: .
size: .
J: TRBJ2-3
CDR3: CASSLTGTSTDTQYF
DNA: TGCGCCAGCAGCCTTACCGGGACTAGCACAGATACGCAGTATTTT

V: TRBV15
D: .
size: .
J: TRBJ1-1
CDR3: CATSREVTVNTEAFF
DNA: TGTGCCACCAGCAGAGAAGTAACGGTGAACACTGAAGCTTTCTTT

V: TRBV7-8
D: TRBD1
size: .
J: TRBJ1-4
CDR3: CASSSGTGREKLFF
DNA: TGTGCCAGCAGCAGCGGGACAGGAAGGGAAAAACTGTTTTTT

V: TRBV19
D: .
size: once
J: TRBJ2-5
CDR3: CASTHTREETRYF
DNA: TGTGCCAGTACCCATACCAGGGAAGAGACCCGGTACTTC

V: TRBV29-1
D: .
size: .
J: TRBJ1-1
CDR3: CSVAVNTEAFF
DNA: TGCAGCGTTGCCGTGAACACTGAAGCTTTCTTT

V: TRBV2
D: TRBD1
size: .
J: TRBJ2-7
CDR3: CASRSPSNRDRPSYEQYF
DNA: TGTGCCAGCAGGAGCCCCTCCAACCGGGACAGGCCTTCCTACGAGCAGTACTTC

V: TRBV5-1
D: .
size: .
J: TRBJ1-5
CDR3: CASSPGDGQQPQHF
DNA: TGCGCCAGCAGCCCAGGGGACGGACAACAGCCCCAGCATTTT

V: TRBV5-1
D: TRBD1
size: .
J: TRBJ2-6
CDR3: CASSFQQGVSGANGLTF
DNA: TGCGCCAGCAGCTTTCAACAGGGGGTGTCTGGGGCCAACGGCCTGACTTTC